This TCR beta chain was retrieved from a study of sequential checkpoint blockade in melanoma. Treatment noted: randomized to nivolumab then ipilimumab (arm A) or the reverse (arm B). The repertoire was sequenced with immunoSEQ multiplex PCR; TCRdb's copy has only in-frame clones and lacks some. Of tens of thousands of clones listed, roughly 89% are singletons. The CDR3 length is 14 residues. CDR1 and CDR2 from the germline V gene are MRHNA and SNTAGT. With 3 bases removed from V and 5 bases from J, the gap between germline ends came to 11 bases. Here the sequenced sample was CD8+ T cells sorted from blood (inferred from file names), taken from a patient given nivolumab and ipilimumab in sequence. The clonotype originates from a human donor with melanoma. This chain uses TRBV6-4 with TRBJ2-1; perhaps TRBD2 as D (6 bases). The CDR3 here is CASSEGGAHNEQFF. The CDR3, as DNA: TGTGCCAGCAGTGAAGGCGGGGCCCACAATGAGCAGTTCTTC.